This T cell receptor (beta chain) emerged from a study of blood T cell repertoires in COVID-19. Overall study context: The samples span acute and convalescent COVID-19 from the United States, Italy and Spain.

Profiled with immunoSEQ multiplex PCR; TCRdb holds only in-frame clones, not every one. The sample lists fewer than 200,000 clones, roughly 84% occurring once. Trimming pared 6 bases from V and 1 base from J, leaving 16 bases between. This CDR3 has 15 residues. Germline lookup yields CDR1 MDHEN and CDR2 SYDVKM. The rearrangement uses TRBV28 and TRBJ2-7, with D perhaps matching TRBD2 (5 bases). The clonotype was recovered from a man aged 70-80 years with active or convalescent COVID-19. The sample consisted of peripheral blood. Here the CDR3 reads CASRLPSTGSYEQYF. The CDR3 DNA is TGTGCCAGCAGATTACCATCGACGGGATCCTACGAGCAGTACTTC.